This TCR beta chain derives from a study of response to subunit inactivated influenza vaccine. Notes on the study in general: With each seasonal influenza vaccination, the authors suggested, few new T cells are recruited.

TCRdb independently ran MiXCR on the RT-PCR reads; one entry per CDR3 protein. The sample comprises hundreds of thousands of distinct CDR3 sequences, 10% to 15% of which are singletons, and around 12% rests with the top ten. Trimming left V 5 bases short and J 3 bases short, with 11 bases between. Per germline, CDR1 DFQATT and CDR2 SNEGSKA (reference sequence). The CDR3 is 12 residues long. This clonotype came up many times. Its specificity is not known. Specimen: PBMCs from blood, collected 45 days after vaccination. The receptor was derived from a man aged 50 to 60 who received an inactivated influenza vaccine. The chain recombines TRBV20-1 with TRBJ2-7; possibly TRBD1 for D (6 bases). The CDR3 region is CSAESQGYEQYF. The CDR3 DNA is TGCAGTGCTGAGTCACAGGGCTACGAGCAGTACTTC.